Listed below are T cell receptor beta chains from one sample, sequenced in a study of blood T cells in healthy people across ages. TCRdb reprocessed the 5' RACE reads via MiXCR and lists one record per CDR3 protein. The table includes about a million distinct CDR3 sequences, roughly 51% detected once. The sequencing sample was made of blood. Source of these receptors: an older woman in good health. CDR3s include the opening cysteine and the closing phenylalanine or tryptophan. D genes are given only for firm matches. Clone size appears in some rows only: once, few, many, or a class for an expanded clone.

j_call,v_call,d_call,clone_size,cdr3_aa,cdr3_nt
TRBJ2-5,TRBV7-8,.,.,CASSLSRGSREQYF,TGTGCTAGCAGCCTAAGCCGGGGGTCTAGGGAGCAGTACTTC
TRBJ2-3,TRBV7-2,.,few,CASNPGVRTDTQYF,TGTGCCAGCAACCCAGGGGTCAGGACAGATACGCAGTATTTT
TRBJ2-3,TRBV5-1,.,.,CASSFRVGGDTDTQYF,TGCGCCAGCAGCTTCCGGGTAGGGGGGGATACAGATACGCAGTATTTT
TRBJ1-5,TRBV27,TRBD1,.,CASSPRDRGRNQPQHF,TGTGCCAGCAGTCCCCGGGACAGGGGGCGGAATCAGCCCCAGCATTTT
TRBJ2-7,TRBV18,TRBD2,many,CASSTSGSSLYEQYF,TGTGCCAGCTCAACTAGCGGGAGTTCCCTCTACGAGCAGTACTTC
TRBJ2-7,TRBV29-1,.,few,CSVFLGHSYEQYF,TGCAGCGTTTTCCTTGGACATAGTTACGAGCAGTACTTC
TRBJ2-3,TRBV30,.,.,CATTRPSTDTQYF,TGTGCGACCACTAGACCTAGCACAGATACGCAGTATTTT
TRBJ2-7,TRBV27,.,.,CASSRRDGPYEQYF,TGTGCCAGCAGTCGCCGGGACGGCCCCTACGAGCAGTACTTC
TRBJ2-1,TRBV7-9,TRBD2,few,CASRGTSGRYNEQFF,TGTGCCAGCAGGGGGACTAGCGGGAGATACAATGAGCAGTTCTTC
TRBJ1-4,TRBV4-2,TRBD1,few,CASSLRDRDNEKLFF,TGTGCCAGCAGCCTCCGGGACAGGGATAATGAAAAACTGTTTTTT
TRBJ1-5,TRBV6-6,TRBD1,few,CASSMGTGANQPQHF,TGTGCCAGCAGTATGGGGACAGGGGCGAATCAGCCCCAGCATTTT
TRBJ1-5,TRBV6-1,.,.,CASSPNFLTTGSNQPQHF,TGTGCCAGCAGCCCTAATTTCCTAACAACCGGTAGCAATCAGCCCCAGCATTTT
TRBJ1-1,TRBV20-1,TRBD1,.,CSAPGQGNTEAFF,TGCAGTGCTCCCGGACAGGGGAACACTGAAGCTTTCTTT
TRBJ1-2,TRBV5-5,TRBD1,.,CASSQGQGARGYTF,TGTGCCAGCAGCCAGGGACAGGGGGCGCGGGGCTACACCTTC
TRBJ2-7,TRBV2,.,.,CASYRAYEQYF,TGTGCCAGTTACAGGGCCTACGAGCAGTACTTC
TRBJ2-2,TRBV12-3/TRBV12-4,.,.,CASSRMAGLAGELFF,TGTGCCAGCAGTCGGATGGCAGGCCTAGCCGGGGAGCTGTTTTTT
TRBJ2-1,TRBV5-1,.,.,CASSLGWGSNNEQFF,TGCGCCAGCAGCTTGGGGTGGGGGAGCAATAATGAGCAGTTCTTC
TRBJ2-5,TRBV29-1,TRBD2,many,CSETSAETQYF,TGCAGCGAGACTAGCGCAGAGACCCAGTACTTC
TRBJ2-5,TRBV12-3/TRBV12-4,TRBD2,few,CASRLSGRNQETQYF,TGTGCCAGCAGACTGAGCGGGAGGAACCAAGAGACCCAGTACTTC
TRBJ1-2,TRBV5-1,TRBD1,.,CASSLALRQGSSGYTF,TGCGCCAGCAGCTTGGCCTTAAGACAGGGTAGTAGTGGCTACACCTTC
TRBJ2-7,TRBV4-1,.,.,CASSQNSAGGTYEQYF,TGCGCCAGCAGCCAAAATTCGGCAGGGGGGACCTACGAGCAGTACTTC
TRBJ1-2,TRBV28,.,.,CASSLAGRVYGYTF,TGTGCCAGCAGTTTGGCAGGGAGGGTCTATGGCTACACCTTC
TRBJ2-3,TRBV20-1,TRBD1,.,CSARDSDRAPKSITDTQYF,TGCAGTGCTAGAGATTCAGACAGGGCCCCCAAATCAATCACAGATACGCAGTATTTT
TRBJ2-1,TRBV6-1,TRBD2,.,CASSEGLAGGTYNEQFF,TGTGCCAGCAGTGAAGGGCTAGCGGGAGGCACCTACAATGAGCAGTTCTTC
TRBJ1-1,TRBV29-1,.,.,CSVSGGNTEAFF,TGCAGCGTTAGCGGGGGGAACACTGAAGCTTTCTTT
TRBJ2-7,TRBV20-1,.,.,CSARFEAYEQYF,TGCAGTGCTAGATTCGAAGCCTACGAGCAGTACTTC
TRBJ1-6,TRBV27,TRBD1,.,CASSSSGTGGAPLHF,TGTGCCAGCAGTTCCTCCGGGACAGGGGGAGCACCCCTCCACTTT
TRBJ2-7,TRBV7-2,TRBD2,.,CASSLDGTSGTYEQYF,TGTGCCAGCAGCTTAGATGGGACTAGCGGGACCTACGAGCAGTACTTC
TRBJ1-4,TRBV7-2,TRBD1,.,CASSLGQQNEKLFF,TGTGCCAGCAGCCTGGGACAGCAAAATGAAAAACTGTTTTTT
TRBJ1-5,TRBV6-6,.,once,CASSPQGRGNQPQHF,TGTGCCAGCAGTCCGCAGGGCCGTGGCAATCAGCCCCAGCATTTT
TRBJ2-1,TRBV20-1,TRBD1,.,CSATGTGSSYNEQFF,TGCAGTGCAACCGGGACAGGGAGCTCCTACAATGAGCAGTTCTTC
TRBJ2-1,TRBV7-9,TRBD2,.,CASSAGTSGSDEQFF,TGTGCCAGCAGCGCCGGGACTAGCGGGAGCGATGAGCAGTTCTTC
TRBJ2-6,TRBV30,TRBD1,.,CAWRTKGTGFTGANVLTF,TGTGCCTGGAGGACTAAGGGGACAGGGTTTACTGGGGCCAACGTCCTGACTTTC
TRBJ2-3,TRBV20-1,TRBD2,.,CSAETSGRDTQYF,TGCAGTGCCGAGACTAGCGGGAGAGATACGCAGTATTTT
TRBJ2-2,TRBV12-3/TRBV12-4,.,.,CASSWRTGELFF,TGTGCCAGCAGCTGGCGGACCGGGGAGCTGTTTTTT
TRBJ2-1,TRBV2,TRBD1,.,CASRRTGESAYNEQFF,TGTGCCAGCAGACGAACAGGGGAAAGCGCCTACAATGAGCAGTTCTTC
TRBJ2-7,TRBV29-1,TRBD2,.,CSVVWTSGRYEQYF,TGCAGCGTTGTGTGGACTAGCGGGAGATACGAGCAGTACTTC
TRBJ1-1,TRBV3-1,.,.,CASSVMPMNTEAFF,TGTGCCAGCAGCGTAATGCCCATGAACACTGAAGCTTTCTTT
TRBJ2-3,TRBV6-5,.,.,CASKEGPTDTQYF,TGTGCCAGCAAGGAGGGCCCCACAGATACGCAGTATTTT
TRBJ2-7,TRBV6-5,TRBD2,once,CASSYPGLAENEQYF,TGTGCCAGCAGTTACCCCGGACTAGCGGAAAACGAGCAGTACTTC
TRBJ2-3,TRBV20-1,.,few,CSARRAGTTDTQYF,TGCAGTGCTAGGAGGGCGGGGACCACAGATACGCAGTATTTT
TRBJ2-1,TRBV28,TRBD1,few,CASFPPTGSYNEQFF,TGTGCCAGCTTCCCGCCGACAGGGAGCTACAATGAGCAGTTCTTC
TRBJ2-7,TRBV4-3,TRBD1,few,CASSQDGTVYEQYF,TGCGCCAGCAGCCAAGATGGGACAGTTTACGAGCAGTACTTC
TRBJ2-7,TRBV12-5,.,few,CASGPRKKHYEQYF,TGTGCTAGTGGCCCGAGGAAAAAGCACTACGAGCAGTACTTC